One sample yielded the 16 T cell receptor beta chains listed below, sequenced in a study of identical twins. MiXCR, run by TCRdb on the 5' RACE reads, gives a single entry per CDR3 protein. The table lists 150,000 or so distinct CDR3 sequences, 3% to 4.5% of them singletons. The sample consisted of memory T cells sorted from blood. These receptors came from a man younger than 35 in good health.

This clonotype came up many times. This chain uses TRBV20-1 with TRBJ2-1, with 13 bases lining up with TRBD2. The CDR3 sequence is 16 residues long. Germline V CDR1 and CDR2: DFQATT, SNEGSKA (reference sequence). The CDR3 sequence: CSATPGTSGNGDEQFF. DNA for the CDR3: TGCAGCGCCACCCCCGGGACTAGCGGGAACGGAGATGAGCAGTTCTTC.

Only a few counts were recorded for this clonotype. It may be a read error: a sequence one base away is much more abundant. The rearrangement uses TRBV20-1 and TRBJ2-7, with 8 bases fitting TRBD1. Per the germline V gene, CDR1 is DFQATT and CDR2 is SNEGSKA (reference sequence). After removal of 5 bases from V and 1 base from J, the junction contained 10 bases not matched to a gene. CDR3 length: 15 amino acids. The chain's CDR3 is CSAVGQGDGSYEQYF. DNA for the CDR3: TGCAGTGCTGTAGGACAGGGAGACGGGTCCTACGAGCAGTACTTC.

This clonotype occurred many times. The chain is built from TRBV7-8 and TRBJ2-1; D unclear. Germline-derived CDR1 and CDR2 are SGHVS and FQNEAQ. Trimming left V 7 bases short and J 7 bases short, with 14 bases between. The CDR3 contains 13 residues. CDR3 residues: CASTIAGGNEQFF. The CDR3 DNA follows: TGTGCCAGCACTATCGCCGGCGGAAATGAGCAGTTCTTC. The variable domain in full, with the rest retrieved from reference TRBV7-8 and TRBJ2-1, is GAGVSQSPRYKVAKRGQDVALRCDPISGHVSLFWYQQALGQGPEFLTYFQNEAQLDKSGLPSDRFFAERPEGSVSTLKIQRTQQEDSAVYLCASTIAGGNEQFFGPGTRLTVL.

This clonotype was seen at least ten times. Just one base apart from a much larger clone, this may be a read error. The V call is TRBV20-1, the J call TRBJ2-2, with D possibly being TRBD1 (5 bases). The CDR3 sequence is 13 residues long. Trimming stripped 3 bases from V and 0 bases from J, with 5 bases between. Germline loops: CDR1 DFQATT, CDR2 SNEGSKA (reference sequence). CDR3 DNA: TGCAGTGCTAGGACAGCGAACACCGGGGAGCTGTTTTTT. This sequence encodes CSARTANTGELFF.

This clonotype has a count of ten or more. This rearrangement joins TRBV5-1 to TRBJ2-3; a weak D match, TRBD2 (5 bases). Trimming stripped 5 bases from V and 1 base from J, with 11 bases between. CDR3 size: 14 residues. Germline V gene lookup returns CDR1 SGHRS and CDR2 YFSETQ. CDR3 sequence reads: CASRPSTGTDTQYF. CDR3 coding DNA: TGCGCCAGCAGGCCTAGCACGGGCACAGATACGCAGTATTTT.

Many counts were recorded for this clonotype. This rearrangement joins TRBV5-6 to TRBJ2-6; D is uncertain. The CDR3 has 16 residues. The germline gives CDR1 SGHDT, CDR2 YYEEEE. V gave up 4 bases and J gave up 0 bases, with 11 bases separating them. The CDR3 sequence is CASSLLPSSGANVLTF. In nucleotides, the CDR3 is TGTGCCAGCAGCCTTTTACCTAGCTCTGGGGCCAACGTCCTGACTTTC.

The chain has TRBV25-1 and TRBJ2-2, with TRBD1 identical over 9 bases. Germline V gives CDR1 MGHDK, CDR2 SYGVNS. The CDR3 length is 16 residues. Losses at the gene ends were 6 bases for V and 6 bases for J; bases not matched to a gene: 11. CDR3 sequence: CASRSLGTGSAGELFF. The CDR3 DNA sequence: TGTGCCAGCAGATCCCTGGGGACAGGGTCCGCCGGGGAGCTGTTTTTT.

This clonotype has at least ten counts. The chain recombines TRBV7-9 with TRBJ2-5; tentative D call: TRBD1 (5 bases). The V gene lost 1 base and the J gene lost 5 bases, with 14 bases spanning the gap. CDR1 and CDR2 (germline): SEHNR, FQNEAQ (reference sequence). This CDR3 is 15 amino acids long. CDR3 DNA: TGTGCCAGCAGCTTAGGGGGCCCTATTGCGGAGACCCAGTACTTC. Amino acids: CASSLGGPIAETQYF.

This clonotype appeared many times. This chain uses TRBV6-5 with TRBJ2-7; 11 positions match TRBD1. The CDR3 spans 16 residues. V lost 6 bases, J lost 6 bases, and 13 bases stayed unmatched. Germline values: CDR1 MNHEY, CDR2 SVGAGI. In nucleotides, the CDR3 is TGTGCCAGCAGATACGGGACAGGGGGTTTTAGTAGCGAGCAGTACGTC. Encoded protein: CASRYGTGGFSSEQYV.

There are many counts of this clonotype. J is TRBJ2-1 and V is TRBV3-1; 8 bases match TRBD1. Germline V CDR1 and CDR2: LGHDT, YNNKEL (reference sequence). The CDR3 is made up of 14 amino acids. With V trimmed by 5 bases and J by 9 bases, 9 bases remained unmatched. Here the CDR3 DNA reads TGTGCCAGCAGCTTAGGACAGGGTGGAATTGAGCAGTTCTTC. This translates into CASSLGQGGIEQFF.

This clonotype showed up many times. V is TRBV20-1 and J is TRBJ2-2; D unclear. Trimming removed 5 bases from V and 6 bases from J, with 19 bases in between. The CDR3 length is 15 residues. Germline assignment: CDR1 DFQATT and CDR2 SNEGSKA (reference sequence). CDR3 bases: TGCAGTGCTCTAAACGGAAACCTAAGGGCCGGGGAGCTGTTTTTT. Translation gives CSALNGNLRAGELFF.

This clonotype was seen many times. V and J are TRBV10-3 and TRBJ2-5; D is uncertain. The germline CDR1 and CDR2 sequences are ENHRY and SYGVKD. The CDR3 sequence is 11 residues long. Deletions cut 4 bases from V and 6 bases from J, with 6 bases between. As DNA, the CDR3 is TGTGCCATCAGTGTGGATAAGACCCAGTACTTC. Its translation: CAISVDKTQYF.

Many counts were recorded for this clonotype. The V and J genes are TRBV5-4 and TRBJ2-5, with 7 bases identical to TRBD1. The V and J ends lost 5 bases and 2 bases, in that order; junction bases with no gene match: 6. There are 14 residues in the CDR3. Per the germline V gene, CDR1 is SGHNT and CDR2 is YYREEE (reference sequence). This CDR3 is CASSRGQAQETQYF. In DNA, the CDR3 is TGTGCCAGCAGTCGAGGACAGGCACAAGAGACCCAGTACTTC. Variable domain in full (rest from reference TRBV5-4 and TRBJ2-5): ETGVTQSPTHLIKTRGQQVTLRCSSQSGHNTVSWYQQALGQGPQFIFQYYREEENGRGNFPPRFSGLQFPNYSSELNVNALELDDSALYLCASSRGQAQETQYFGPGTRLLVL.

This clonotype was counted at least ten times. V and J are TRBV24-1 and TRBJ2-1; D perhaps matches TRBD1 (6 bases). Germline V CDR1 and CDR2: KGHDR, SFDVKD. This CDR3 is 15 amino acids long. With 4 bases removed from V and 9 bases from J, the gap between germline ends came to 18 bases. CDR3: CATSERGTGSSEQFF. The CDR3 nucleotides are TGTGCCACCAGTGAGCGAGGAACAGGGTCGAGTGAGCAGTTCTTC.

This clonotype was found many times. This chain connects TRBV5-1 to TRBJ2-7; D gene uncertain. The CDR3 is made up of 13 amino acids. Germline-derived CDR1 and CDR2 are SGHRS and YFSETQ. Trimming took 4 bases from V and 3 from J, leaving 11 bases between them. The CDR3 bases are TGCGCCAGCAGCCCTTGGGTAAACTACGAGCAGTACTTC. Amino acid sequence: CASSPWVNYEQYF. The entire variable domain, with the rest obtained from reference TRBV5-1 and TRBJ2-7, is as follows: KAGVTQTPRYLIKTRGQQVTLSCSPISGHRSVSWYQQTPGQGLQFLFEYFSETQRNKGNFPGRFSGRQFSNSRSEMNVSTLELGDSALYLCASSPWVNYEQYFGPGTRLTVT.

A few counts support this clonotype. Being one base from a much bigger clone, this may be a read error. The chain carries TRBV5-1 and TRBJ1-1, with a weak D call TRBD1 (5 bases). V lost 1 base and J 11 bases, leaving 15 bases between the germline ends. CDR1 and CDR2 from the germline V gene are SGHRS and YFSETQ. CDR3 length: 13 residues. The CDR3: CASSLIPGQEAFF. In DNA, the CDR3 is TGCGCCAGCAGCTTGATCCCAGGGCAAGAGGCTTTCTTT.